These 29 T cell receptor beta chains came from one sample sequenced in a study of blood T cells in healthy people across ages. Primers used in a second PCR of about 6 to 11 cycles were a sample-barcoded 5' primer and a J-beta primer mix. TCRdb reprocessed the 5' RACE reads via MiXCR and lists one record per CDR3 protein. The sample contains around 1.5 million distinct CDR3 sequences, around 35% of which appear only once. Specimen: blood. The receptors here all came from a woman under 40 in good health.

A few counts support this clonotype. The chain has TRBV5-1 and TRBJ1-2; no reliable D call. Trimming took off 0 bases at V and 4 bases at J, with 7 bases between the two ends. Germline lookup yields CDR1 SGHRS and CDR2 YFSETQ. CDR3 length: 13 amino acids. For the CDR3, the DNA is TGCGCCAGCAGCTTGGAGCAGTTCTATGGCTACACCTTC. Its translation is CASSLEQFYGYTF.

At least ten counts were recorded for this clonotype. The rearrangement uses TRBV20-1 and TRBJ2-7; D gene uncertain. The germline CDR1 and CDR2 sequences are DFQATT and SNEGSKA (reference sequence). The length of the CDR3 is 16 residues. The V gene lost 0 bases and the J gene lost 3 bases, with 18 bases spanning the gap. CDR3 loop: CSARDSRPSGYYEQYF. The CDR3 bases are TGCAGTGCTAGAGATAGCAGGCCTAGTGGGTACTACGAGCAGTACTTC.

This clonotype has a handful of counts. The rearrangement joins TRBV27 to TRBJ2-7; 12 positions match TRBD2. The CDR3 sequence is 13 residues long. The germline V gene has CDR1 MNHEY and CDR2 SMNVEV (reference sequence). V trimming: 3 bases; J trimming: 11 bases; junction bases outside the gene matches: 5. Here the CDR3 DNA reads TGTGCCAGCAGTTTCGGACTAGCGGGATTCGAGTACTTC. It translates to CASSFGLAGFEYF.

In its sample, this clonotype was seen a few times. The chain employs TRBV2 and TRBJ1-2; D may be TRBD1 (5 bases). This CDR3 comprises 13 residues. The germline CDR1 and CDR2 sequences are SNHLY and FYNNEI. V lost 8 bases to trimming and J lost 4 bases, with 14 bases between them. CDR3 coding DNA: TGTGCCAGCGGGACGGGGGGTGGCTATGGCTACACCTTC. Translation gives CASGTGGGYGYTF.

V usage is TRBV20-1 and J usage is TRBJ2-1, with D perhaps TRBD2 (5 bases). Deletions cut 4 bases from V and 4 bases from J, with 11 bases between. Germline values: CDR1 DFQATT, CDR2 SNEGSKA (reference sequence). This CDR3 region has 13 residues. The CDR3 protein is CSATGLRYNEQFF. The CDR3 DNA reads TGCAGTGCTACTGGACTTCGTTACAATGAGCAGTTCTTC.

This clonotype was counted a few times. An end of the junction differs from the germline gene, which may be a read error. The chain has TRBV6-1 and TRBJ2-7, with a tentative D call TRBD2 (5 bases). The CDR3 has 12 residues. CDR1 MNHNS and CDR2 SASEGT come from the germline V gene. The CDR3 DNA sequence: TGTGCCAGCGGACGGGGAAACTACGTGCAGTACTTC. The encoded protein is CASGRGNYVQYF.

The V call is TRBV20-1, the J call TRBJ1-4, with D possibly TRBD1 on 6 matching bases. Looked up from germline, CDR1 is DFQATT and CDR2 is SNEGSKA (reference sequence). The CDR3 runs 14 residues. The germline V and J ends were trimmed by 3 bases and 9 bases, with 17 bases remaining between them. The CDR3 loop reads CSASPQGFFKKLFF. The CDR3 DNA is TGCAGTGCTAGCCCGCAGGGGTTTTTTAAAAAACTGTTTTTT.

This chain joins TRBV20-1 and TRBJ2-3; TRBD2 matches at 8 bases. Germline V gene lookup returns CDR1 DFQATT and CDR2 SNEGSKA (reference sequence). V was pared by 3 bases and J by 0 bases, with 2 bases of the junction left unmatched. The CDR3 is 14 amino acids. This chain's CDR3 is CSASSSGSTDTQYF. The CDR3 bases are TGCAGTGCTAGTTCTAGCGGGAGCACAGATACGCAGTATTTT.

This clonotype has at least ten counts. The chain uses TRBV2 and TRBJ2-7; the D gene is possibly TRBD2 (5 bases). This CDR3 comprises 14 residues. Trimming left V 6 bases short and J 3 bases short, with 15 bases between. Looked up from germline, CDR1 is SNHLY and CDR2 is FYNNEI. The CDR3 DNA reads TGTGCCAGCAGGAGCGGAGGAGGATACTACGAGCAGTACTTC. Protein sequence: CASRSGGGYYEQYF.

The rearrangement links TRBV18 to TRBJ2-2; TRBD1 matches at 9 bases. Germline V gene sequence: CDR1 KGHSH, CDR2 LQKENI. The ends lost 8 bases at V and 3 bases at J; junction bases unmatched: 10. The CDR3 runs to 16 residues. The CDR3 sequence is CASRGTGRIDTGELFF. The CDR3 DNA sequence: TGTGCCAGCCGGGGGACAGGGAGGATCGACACCGGGGAGCTGTTTTTT. The full variable domain, with the rest looked up from reference TRBV18 and TRBJ2-2, is NAGVMQNPRHLVRRRGQEARLRCSPMKGHSHVYWYRQLPEEGLKFMVYLQKENIIDESGMPKERFSAEFPKEGPSILRIQQVVRGDSAAYFCASRGTGRIDTGELFFGEGSRLTVL.

V gene TRBV7-3 combines with J gene TRBJ1-4; D ambiguous. The V end lost 5 bases, the J end lost 7 bases, and 14 bases lay between the germline ends. This CDR3 spans 14 amino acids. From germline, CDR1 is SGHTA and CDR2 FQGTGA. CDR3 sequence reads: CASSMTLPPEKLFF. The CDR3 DNA reads as TGTGCCAGCAGCATGACACTTCCCCCTGAAAAACTGTTTTTT. The variable domain in full, with the rest retrieved from reference TRBV7-3 and TRBJ1-4, is GAGVSQTPSNKVTEKGKYVELRCDPISGHTALYWYRQSLGQGPEFLIYFQGTGAADDSGLPNDRFFAVRPEGSVSTLKIQRTERGDSAVYLCASSMTLPPEKLFFGSGTQLSVL.

This clonotype came up a few times. The V call is TRBV9, the J call TRBJ1-2; D uncertain. CDR3 length: 14 amino acids. Trimming shortened V by 5 bases and J by 4 bases, and 15 bases separated the two germline ends. In germline, CDR1 is SGDLS, CDR2 YYNGEE. Here the CDR3 reads CASSGAPAAYGYTF. The CDR3 DNA follows: TGTGCCAGCAGTGGAGCCCCGGCGGCCTATGGCTACACCTTC.

Points on this clonotype: One end of the junction is discordant with germline, which a read error may explain. This rearrangement joins TRBV7-9 to TRBJ2-5, with 8 bases fitting TRBD2. Germline V lookup: CDR1 SEHNR, CDR2 FQNEAQ (reference sequence). The CDR3 length is 18 residues. CDR3 nucleotide sequence: TGTGCCAGCAGCTACGTGGAGCGGGGGCCTTCCCTCCAAGGGACCCAGTACTTC. This encodes CASSYVERGPSLQGTQYF.

CDR3 amino acids: CASSVGGTDGYTF. In nucleotides, the CDR3 is TGTGCCAGCAGCGTAGGAGGAACGGATGGCTACACCTTC. The chain uses TRBV9 and TRBJ1-2; no firm D call. Germline V gene lookup returns CDR1 SGDLS and CDR2 YYNGEE. The CDR3 extends over 13 amino acids. V dropped 0 bases and J dropped 6 bases, with 9 bases sitting between them.

The gene calls are TRBV20-1 and TRBJ2-3; 11 bases map to TRBD2. Germline trimming cut 3 bases from V and 1 base from J; bases unmatched to any gene: 6. This CDR3 has 16 amino acids. Germline values: CDR1 DFQATT, CDR2 SNEGSKA (reference sequence). Here the CDR3 DNA reads TGCAGTGCTAGGTCCGGGACTAGCGGACGCACAGATACGCAGTATTTT. Residues: CSARSGTSGRTDTQYF.

This clonotype was seen just once. CDR3 in DNA: TGCGCCAGCAGCTCCGGCCAGGCGATTCTGGGCACTGAAGCTTTCTTT. Its translation: CASSSGQAILGTEAFF. The rearrangement uses TRBV5-1 and TRBJ1-1, with unresolved D. Germline loops: CDR1 SGHRS, CDR2 YFSETQ. The CDR3 is 16 residues long. The V and J ends lost 3 bases and 4 bases respectively, with 19 bases between them.

CDR3 coding DNA: TGCAGTGCTAGAGAGGCCGGAGGGAAGGGTACGCAGTATTTT. Protein sequence: CSAREAGGKGTQYF. The rearrangement joins TRBV20-1 to TRBJ2-3; perhaps TRBD2 as D (6 bases). Germline V lookup: CDR1 DFQATT, CDR2 SNEGSKA (reference sequence). V was trimmed by 0 bases and J by 8 bases, leaving 15 bases between them. CDR3 length equals 14 residues.

The V and J genes are TRBV20-1 and TRBJ2-1; 7 positions agree with TRBD2. The CDR3 has 16 amino acids. Trimming at V came to 6 bases and at J to 1 base, leaving 12 bases not matched to a gene. Looked up from germline, CDR1 is DFQATT and CDR2 is SNEGSKA (reference sequence). The CDR3 DNA follows: TGCAGTGCGAAGGCGGCTAGCGGAGGGTCCTACAATGAGCAGTTCTTC. Amino acids: CSAKAASGGSYNEQFF.

This clonotype was recorded once. A read error is possible here, since a much larger clone lies one base away. The chain links TRBV6-5 to TRBJ2-1; D ambiguous. Germline CDR1 MNHEY, CDR2 SVGAGI. CDR3 size: 12 residues. CDR3 sequence: CVSTRYWYEQFF. The DNA of the CDR3 is TGTGTCAGCACCCGGTATTGGTATGAGCAGTTCTTC.

The sample holds a few counts of this clonotype. The J gene is TRBJ2-3, the V gene TRBV28; D gene unclear. This CDR3 comprises 15 residues. V was clipped by 2 bases and J by 0 bases, with 9 bases between them. Looked up from germline, CDR1 is MDHEN and CDR2 is SYDVKM. The CDR3: CASSLPQSSTDTQYF. The CDR3 DNA is TGTGCCAGCAGTTTACCGCAGTCAAGCACAGATACGCAGTATTTT.

This clonotype was detected a few times. The genes are TRBV12-3 or TRBV12-4 and TRBJ2-1; D perhaps matches TRBD2 (5 bases). Trimming took 4 bases from V and 12 from J, leaving 13 bases between them. CDR3 length: 12 amino acids. CDR3 sequence (DNA): TGTGCCAGCAGTTCCGTTGGAGGTGGGCAGTTCTTC. Translation: CASSSVGGGQFF.

V gene TRBV24-1 combines with J gene TRBJ2-3; possibly TRBD2 for D (6 bases). Trimming took 1 base from V and 4 from J, leaving 8 bases between them. The CDR3 sequence is 14 residues long. Germline V gene sequence: CDR1 KGHDR, CDR2 SFDVKD. The CDR3 DNA is TGTGCCACCAGTGATTTCGGGGAGGCAGATACGCAGTATTTT. Protein: CATSDFGEADTQYF.

The J gene is TRBJ2-3, the V gene TRBV20-1; TRBD2 matches 11 bases. Trimming took 3 bases from V and 2 from J; bases not matched to a gene: 16. The CDR3 extends over 19 amino acids. Germline values: CDR1 DFQATT, CDR2 SNEGSKA (reference sequence). The CDR3 DNA is TGCAGTGCTAGGGGGGGATCCGGGACTAGCGGAACTCTCACAGATACGCAGTATTTT. This codes for CSARGGSGTSGTLTDTQYF.

This clonotype was observed a handful of times. The chain is built from TRBV29-1 and TRBJ1-2, with D tentatively TRBD1 (5 bases). The CDR3 runs to 12 residues. Germline CDR1 SQVTM, CDR2 ANQGSEA. Trimming shortened V by 4 bases and J by 7 bases, and 13 bases separated the two germline ends. The chain's CDR3 is CSVVGVWGGYTF. The DNA of the CDR3 is TGCAGCGTTGTGGGGGTTTGGGGTGGCTACACCTTC. Supplemented by reference TRBV29-1 and TRBJ1-2, the full variable domain reads SAVISQKPSRDICQRGTSLTIQCQVDSQVTMMFWYRQQPGQSLTLIATANQGSEATYESGFVIDKFPISRPNLTFSTLTVSNMSPEDSSIYLCSVVGVWGGYTFGSGTRLTVV.

The chain employs TRBV20-1 and TRBJ2-5; D not certain. Between the trimmed V and J ends, which lost 4 bases and 2 bases, there was a span of 11 bases. The CDR3 has 13 amino acids. From germline, CDR1 is DFQATT and CDR2 SNEGSKA (reference sequence). DNA of the CDR3: TGCAGTGCTAATCGGGCCGGACAAGAGACCCAGTACTTC. This gives the protein CSANRAGQETQYF.

The V and J genes are TRBV20-1 and TRBJ1-1; unclear D gene. Between the trimmed V and J ends, which lost 1 base and 6 bases, there was a span of 12 bases. Germline-derived CDR1 and CDR2 are DFQATT and SNEGSKA (reference sequence). This CDR3 comprises 13 residues. CDR3: CSARAGLGAEAFF. The CDR3 DNA follows: TGCAGTGCTAGAGCCGGTTTGGGCGCTGAAGCTTTCTTT.

The chain couples TRBV5-6 to TRBJ2-7; TRBD2 might be the D (5 bases). The V end lost 7 bases, the J end lost 3 bases, and 14 bases lay between the germline ends. This CDR3 comprises 13 residues. Looked up from germline, CDR1 is SGHDT and CDR2 is YYEEEE. The CDR3 nucleotides are TGTGCCAGCTCTTCTGTGGGAGACTACGAGCAGTACTTC. Its protein is CASSSVGDYEQYF.

V usage is TRBV5-1 and J usage is TRBJ2-3; D is perhaps TRBD2 (5 bases). The CDR3 has 16 amino acids. The germline V gene encodes CDR1 SGHRS and CDR2 YFSETQ. V lost 0 bases and J 3 bases, leaving 14 bases between the germline ends. CDR3 nucleotides: TGCGCCAGCAGCTTGGGGGGTAGCGCGAGAACAGATACGCAGTATTTT. This sequence encodes CASSLGGSARTDTQYF.

This clonotype was found a few times. The V and J genes are TRBV5-5 and TRBJ2-7; TRBD2 agrees at 10 bases. There are 17 residues in the CDR3. J gave up 2 bases and V 0 bases, and 8 bases lay outside the gene matches. Germline CDR1 reads SGHKS; CDR2 reads YYEKEE (reference sequence). CDR3 sequence (DNA): TGTGCCAGCAGCTTGGCGTCCCTAGCGGGAGCCACCTACGAGCAGTACTTC. Translating it yields CASSLASLAGATYEQYF.